This T cell receptor beta chain was observed in a study of identical twins. CDR3 length equals 15 residues. Trimming cost V 0 bases and J 0 bases, with 9 bases left between them. CDR1 and CDR2 (germline): MNHEY, SMNVEV (reference sequence). TCRdb reprocessed the 5' RACE reads via MiXCR and lists one record per CDR3 protein. Seen here are about 190,000 distinct CDR3 sequences, less than 20% observed once, and the top ten hold 35% to 45%. The sample was also reused in another study, on T cells expressing NK-cell markers. That source adds: No clear determination of HCMV specificity was made for expanded NKG2C+ T cell clones.

The TCR was taken from a woman between 18 and 29 years old in good health. The V call is TRBV27, the J call TRBJ2-7; D unresolved. Sample: CD8+ T cells sorted from blood. For the CDR3, the DNA is TGTGCCAGCAGTTTATCGGGTCCCAGCTCCTACGAGCAGTACTTC. This gives the protein CASSLSGPSSYEQYF.